This T cell receptor beta chain is from a study of T cell changes during pregnancy in multiple sclerosis. The CDR3 is 14 amino acids. Germline V CDR1 and CDR2: SGHRS, YFSETQ. Deletions cut 2 bases from V and 4 bases from J, with 12 bases between. This clone showed up just once. Sequencing was performed with immunoSEQ multiplex PCR; in TCRdb, only in-frame clones are kept and a portion is missing. The sample has roughly 57,000 clones, 92% seen once. This sequence was found in a female donor with multiple sclerosis, enrolled in a pregnancy study. This chain joins TRBV5-1 and TRBJ1-2; maybe TRBD1 (5 bases). Sequences were derived from CD4+ T cells from peripheral blood mononuclear cells, sampled after pregnancy. CDR3 DNA sequence: TGCGCCAGCAGCTTCAGACGGCAGGGCTATGGCTACACCTTC. This codes for CASSFRRQGYGYTF.